The source of this TCR beta chain is a study of human T cells and chemical hapten exposure. Study details: Patch tests applied 0.01% DPC to the upper back, read at 6 days.

Sample time point: pre-sensitization, week 0. Noted treatment: therapeutic diphenylcyclopropenone sensitization with weekly scalp DPC. Germline-derived CDR1 and CDR2 are MNHEY and SVGEGT. V shed 6 bases and J 4 bases; nucleotides not matched to a gene: 9. The length of the CDR3 is 15 residues. This clonotype has a count of ten or more. Each CDR3 protein is one row after TCRdb ran MiXCR on the RACE reads. In the table there are more than 300,000 distinct CDR3 sequences, around 5% of which are singletons. This receptor was taken from a woman under 30 with alopecia areata. Some clones in this sample may be carry-over from other donors' samples. This chain links TRBV6-2 or TRBV6-3 with TRBJ1-2; 9 bases are a match to TRBD1. Sequencing used whole blood, obtained in connection with sensitization to the hapten diphenylcyclopropenone (DPC). The CDR3 coding sequence is TGTGCCAGCAGAGAACAGGGGGCGACCGCCTATGGCTACACCTTC. It codes for CASREQGATAYGYTF.